The 20 T cell receptor beta chains below were found in one sample sequenced in a study of blood T cell repertoires in COVID-19. Data came from immunoSEQ multiplex PCR; TCRdb stores just in-frame clones and leaves some out. The table has 21,000 or so clones, about 89% seen once. Specimen: peripheral blood. These receptor sequences come from a man aged 65-85 years with active COVID-19.

V and J are TRBV6-5 and TRBJ2-7; D unclear. Deletions cut 6 bases from V and 3 bases from J, with 6 bases between. This CDR3 region has 11 residues. Looked up from germline, CDR1 is MNHEY and CDR2 is SVGAGI. In DNA, the CDR3 is TGTGCCAGCAGACAATTCTACGAGCAGTACTTC. Translating it yields CASRQFYEQYF.

The chain recombines TRBV5-4 with TRBJ2-7; 12 nucleotides agree with TRBD2. Trimming took 4 bases from V and 7 from J; bases not matched to a gene: 15. Looked up from germline, CDR1 is SGHNT and CDR2 is YYREEE (reference sequence). The CDR3 loop spans 17 amino acids. The CDR3 DNA reads TGTGCCAGCAGCGCGACCCCTCCTAGCGGGGGGGCCCGGGAGCAGTACTTC. Translating gives CASSATPPSGGAREQYF.

The chain joins TRBV18 to TRBJ2-1, with 12 bases fitting TRBD1. After removal of 4 bases from V and 9 bases from J, the junction contained 4 bases not matched to a gene. There are 14 residues in the CDR3. Germline V lookup: CDR1 KGHSH, CDR2 LQKENI. CDR3 nucleotides: TGTGCCAGCTCACGGGACAGGGGGCTCAGTGAGCAGTTCTTC. Protein: CASSRDRGLSEQFF.

V is TRBV9 and J is TRBJ2-1; 11 bases are shared with TRBD2. Trimming took 0 bases from V and 4 from J; bases not matched to a gene: 3. Looked up from germline, CDR1 is SGDLS and CDR2 is YYNGEE. The CDR3 consists of 16 residues. This CDR3 reads CASSVVASGGYNEQFF. DNA of the CDR3: TGTGCCAGCAGCGTAGTAGCTAGCGGGGGGTACAATGAGCAGTTCTTC.

The chain carries TRBV2 and TRBJ1-2, with TRBD1 as a possible D gene (6 bases). Germline values: CDR1 SNHLY, CDR2 FYNNEI. This CDR3 region has 15 residues. V was pared by 5 bases and J by 4 bases, with 17 bases between. The CDR3 bases are TGTGCCAGCAGTTTCGATCGACAGGCTGTCTATGGCTACACCTTC. Its translation: CASSFDRQAVYGYTF.

This chain uses TRBV29-1 with TRBJ1-6; 10 bases fit TRBD1. V was clipped by 4 bases and J by 5 bases; unmatched bases: 5. Germline V lookup: CDR1 SQVTM, CDR2 ANQGSEA. This CDR3 spans 15 amino acids. CDR3 loop: CSVGDRGEDNSPLHF. CDR3 DNA: TGCAGCGTTGGGGACAGGGGTGAAGATAATTCACCCCTCCACTTT.

The chain links TRBV7-9 to TRBJ2-3; D unclear. CDR3 length: 15 residues. Germline CDR1 and CDR2: SEHNR and FQNEAQ (reference sequence). With 1 base removed from V and 2 bases from J, the gap between germline ends came to 10 bases. CDR3: CASSLVLLDTDTQYF. The CDR3 nucleotides are TGTGCCAGCAGCTTAGTTCTACTCGACACAGATACGCAGTATTTT.

The chain has TRBV29-1 and TRBJ2-5, with D tentatively TRBD1 (8 bases). Trimming took 6 bases from V and 4 from J, leaving 15 bases between them. The CDR3 sequence is 13 residues long. Looked up from germline, CDR1 is SQVTM and CDR2 is ANQGSEA. CDR3 nucleotide sequence: TGCAGCGTCCCACAGGGGGAGGGAGAGACCCAGTACTTC. Translating gives CSVPQGEGETQYF.

The chain carries TRBV5-1 and TRBJ1-6; TRBD1 might be the D (6 bases). This CDR3 has 15 amino acids. CDR1 and CDR2 (germline): SGHRS, YFSETQ. Trimming left V 4 bases short and J 3 bases short, with 11 bases between. In DNA, the CDR3 is TGCGCCAGCAGCGCCGGACAGCTCTATAATTCACCCCTCCACTTT. As protein: CASSAGQLYNSPLHF.

The chain uses TRBV9 and TRBJ2-2; 10 bases match TRBD2. V dropped 0 bases and J dropped 5; count of bases not matched to a gene: 4. This CDR3 has 16 residues. The germline V gene has CDR1 SGDLS and CDR2 YYNGEE. The CDR3 loop reads CASSVVASGRTGELFF. The DNA of the CDR3 is TGTGCCAGCAGCGTAGTGGCTAGCGGGAGAACCGGGGAGCTGTTTTTT.

The chain uses TRBV5-1 and TRBJ1-2, with TRBD1 as a possible D gene (6 bases). V dropped 0 bases and J dropped 6 bases, with 15 bases sitting between them. Germline CDR1 and CDR2: SGHRS and YFSETQ. This CDR3 region has 15 residues. The CDR3 loop reads CASSLGKHHRDGYTF. The CDR3 nucleotides read TGCGCCAGCAGCTTGGGGAAACATCACAGGGATGGCTACACCTTC.

The chain employs TRBV27 and TRBJ1-2; 7 bases line up with TRBD1. After removal of 2 bases from V and 4 bases from J, the junction contained 7 bases not matched to a gene. Germline lookup yields CDR1 MNHEY and CDR2 SMNVEV (reference sequence). There are 15 residues in the CDR3. The CDR3, as DNA: TGTGCCAGCAGTTTAATTAGTCAGGGGGTCTATGGCTACACCTTC. Translation: CASSLISQGVYGYTF.

This chain joins TRBV6-6 and TRBJ1-5, with D perhaps TRBD1 (6 bases). CDR1 is MNHNY and CDR2 is SVGAGI in the germline V gene (reference sequence). With 7 bases removed from V and 6 bases from J, the gap between germline ends came to 19 bases. The CDR3 loop spans 15 amino acids. The CDR3 nucleotides are TGTGCCAGCACCAAATCTCAGGGGTCGGGTCAGCCCCAGCATTTT. This encodes CASTKSQGSGQPQHF.

The chain couples TRBV5-5 to TRBJ2-7; D is unclear. V was clipped by 0 bases and J by 3 bases, with 13 bases between them. Germline CDR1 SGHKS, CDR2 YYEKEE (reference sequence). The CDR3 runs 15 residues. CDR3 coding DNA: TGTGCCAGCAGCTTGGTTCCAGGCCAAGTCTACGAGCAGTACTTC. Encoded protein: CASSLVPGQVYEQYF.

The gene calls are TRBV6-5 and TRBJ2-5; 10 nucleotides agree with TRBD1. From germline, CDR1 is MNHEY and CDR2 SVGAGI. The length of the CDR3 is 13 residues. The V gene end was trimmed by 6 bases and the J gene end by 2 bases; junction bases not matched to a gene: 0. The CDR3 reads CASRDRGQETQYF. For the CDR3, the DNA is TGTGCCAGCAGGGACAGGGGGCAAGAGACCCAGTACTTC.

This clone came up once. This chain joins TRBV6-5 and TRBJ1-2, with 10 nucleotides matching TRBD1. J was trimmed by 6 bases and V by 6 bases; bases with no gene match: 7. Germline CDR1 reads MNHEY; CDR2 reads SVGAGI. The length of the CDR3 is 14 residues. The CDR3 loop reads CASRSRDRGNGYTF. The CDR3 nucleotides are TGTGCCAGCAGGTCCCGGGACAGGGGTAATGGCTACACCTTC.

The gene calls are TRBV19 and TRBJ2-7; possibly TRBD2 for D (5 bases). V lost 1 base, J lost 3 bases, and 19 bases lay in between. This CDR3 contains 17 residues. The germline V gene encodes CDR1 LNHDA and CDR2 SQIVND (reference sequence). For the CDR3, the DNA is TGTGCCAGTAGTATAGCCCAGGATTCGTCAAGCGGCTACGAGCAGTACTTC. Its protein is CASSIAQDSSSGYEQYF. The complete variable domain, with remaining parts taken from reference TRBV19 and TRBJ2-7, reads DGGITQSPKYLFRKEGQNVTLSCEQNLNHDAMYWYRQDPGQGLRLIYYSQIVNDFQKGDIAEGYSVSREKKESFPLTVTSAQKNPTAFYLCASSIAQDSSSGYEQYFGPGTRLTVT.

The chain has TRBV19 and TRBJ2-7; a possible D gene is TRBD2 (6 bases). Germline V gene data show CDR1 as LNHDA and CDR2 as SQIVND (reference sequence). Trimming stripped 0 bases from V and 3 bases from J, with 9 bases between. There are 14 residues in the CDR3. The CDR3 DNA sequence: TGTGCCAGTAGTATAGACGGGACTCTCTACGAGCAGTACTTC. Translated, it gives CASSIDGTLYEQYF.

The chain links TRBV3-1 (or the pseudogene TRBV3-2) to TRBJ1-2, with 8 bases matching TRBD1. Trimming at V came to 1 base and at J to 8 bases, leaving 18 bases not matched to a gene. Germline assignment: CDR1 LGHDT and CDR2 YNNKEL (reference sequence). This CDR3 has 18 amino acids. The CDR3 region is CASSQVGTGSHLSWGYTF. CDR3 DNA: TGTGCCAGCAGCCAAGTCGGGACAGGATCCCATTTAAGCTGGGGCTACACCTTC.

The V and J genes are TRBV2 and TRBJ2-1; a possible D gene is TRBD2 (6 bases). In germline, CDR1 is SNHLY, CDR2 FYNNEI. V dropped 6 bases and J dropped 0 bases, with 15 bases sitting between them. CDR3 length equals 16 residues. The CDR3 here is CASRGAGQSSYNEQFF. For the CDR3, the DNA is TGTGCCAGCAGAGGAGCGGGCCAAAGCTCCTACAATGAGCAGTTCTTC.